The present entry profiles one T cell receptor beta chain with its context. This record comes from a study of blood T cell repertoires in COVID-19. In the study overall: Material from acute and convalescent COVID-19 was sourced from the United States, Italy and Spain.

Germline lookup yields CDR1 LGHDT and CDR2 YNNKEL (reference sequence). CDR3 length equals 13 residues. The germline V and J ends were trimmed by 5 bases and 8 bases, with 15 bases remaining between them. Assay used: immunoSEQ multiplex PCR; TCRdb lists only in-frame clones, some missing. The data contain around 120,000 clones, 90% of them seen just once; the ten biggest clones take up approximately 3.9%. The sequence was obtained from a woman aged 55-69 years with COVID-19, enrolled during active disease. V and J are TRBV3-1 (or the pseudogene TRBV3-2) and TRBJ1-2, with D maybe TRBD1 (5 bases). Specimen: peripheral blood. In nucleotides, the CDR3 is TGTGCCAGCAGCTTAACTCAGGGTTCGGGCTACACCTTC. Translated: CASSLTQGSGYTF.